The 17 T cell receptor beta chains presented below share a single source sample, sequenced in a study of identical twins. TCRdb reprocessed the 5' RACE reads via MiXCR and lists one record per CDR3 protein. The sample consists of roughly 770,000 distinct CDR3 sequences, roughly 18% of them appearing once. Separately, the same data were catalogued under a study of T cells expressing NK-cell markers.

The specimen was PBMCs. These receptors were collected from a woman aged 18 to 35 in good health.

The V and J genes are TRBV5-1 and TRBJ2-5; TRBD2 is a possible D gene (6 bases). Germline CDR1 is SGHRS and CDR2 is YFSETQ. The ends were cut back, 3 bases at V and 4 bases at J, with 13 bases in the middle. There are 14 residues in the CDR3. The CDR3 nucleotides are TGCGCCAGCAGCTCGGGAGTCGTACGAGAGACCCAGTACTTC. The encoded protein is CASSSGVVRETQYF.

The chain couples TRBV29-1 to TRBJ2-3; 7 bases agree with TRBD1. This CDR3 has 13 amino acids. Germline CDR1 SQVTM, CDR2 ANQGSEA. V lost 5 bases, J lost 0 bases, and 2 bases stayed unmatched. The CDR3 loop reads CSVLTGSTDTQYF. The DNA of the CDR3 is TGCAGCGTTTTGACAGGGAGCACAGATACGCAGTATTTT.

The chain is built from TRBV19 and TRBJ2-1; D is uncertain. CDR3 length equals 13 residues. Trimming shortened V by 3 bases and J by 3 bases, and 6 bases separated the two germline ends. Germline loops: CDR1 LNHDA, CDR2 SQIVND (reference sequence). The CDR3 spells CASSISYYNEQFF. CDR3 bases: TGTGCCAGTAGTATCTCTTACTACAATGAGCAGTTCTTC.

This clonotype was counted only a few times. The V call is TRBV12-3 or TRBV12-4, the J call TRBJ1-1; D call uncertain. The CDR3 runs to 13 residues. Deletions cut 7 bases from V and 4 bases from J, with 13 bases between. As DNA, the CDR3 is TGTGCCAGCATTAGAGAGGGCGGCACTGAAGCTTTCTTT. It specifies CASIREGGTEAFF.

This clonotype has just a few counts. The J gene is TRBJ2-7, the V gene TRBV6-1, with D unresolved. The germline V gene has CDR1 MNHNS and CDR2 SASEGT. Trimming stripped 10 bases from V and 9 bases from J, with 13 bases between. The length of the CDR3 is 10 residues. CDR3 nucleotides: TGTGCCACCCATAGTTGGGGGCAGTACTTC. This translates into CATHSWGQYF.

This clonotype was seen a handful of times. The gene calls are TRBV5-1 and TRBJ2-1; D tentatively fits TRBD1 or TRBD2 (5 bases each). Germline loops: CDR1 SGHRS, CDR2 YFSETQ. V was pared by 3 bases and J by 8 bases, with 18 bases between. The CDR3 is made up of 15 amino acids. CDR3: CASSSRDPNFDEQFF. CDR3 coding DNA: TGCGCCAGCAGCTCCCGGGACCCCAACTTCGATGAGCAGTTCTTC.

The table lists this clonotype with a few counts. The chain recombines TRBV6-2 or TRBV6-3 with TRBJ2-5; D is perhaps TRBD2 (5 bases). The CDR3 has 13 amino acids. V was pared by 0 bases and J by 7 bases, with 9 bases between. Germline CDR1 is MNHEY and CDR2 is SVGEGT. The DNA of the CDR3 is TGTGCCAGCAGTTACTCCCCGGAGGTGACCCAGTACTTC. This encodes CASSYSPEVTQYF.

The gene calls are TRBV29-1 and TRBJ1-2; no clear D. Looked up from germline, CDR1 is SQVTM and CDR2 is ANQGSEA. The CDR3 length is 14 residues. With 0 bases removed from V and 8 bases from J, the gap between germline ends came to 16 bases. CDR3 sequence (DNA): TGCAGCGTTGAAGATTACCGGGGAGGGTACGGCTACACCTTC. It translates to CSVEDYRGGYGYTF.

This clonotype has just a few counts. V and J are TRBV20-1 and TRBJ2-7, with D tentatively TRBD2 (6 bases). The CDR3 has 14 residues. Germline V CDR1 and CDR2: DFQATT, SNEGSKA (reference sequence). Trimming cost V 6 bases and J 2 bases, with 17 bases left between them. CDR3 in amino acids: CSALRARGTYEQYF. In DNA, the CDR3 is TGCAGTGCCCTGAGGGCGCGGGGAACCTACGAGCAGTACTTC.

The chain has TRBV11-3 and TRBJ1-6; D remains ambiguous. Trimming took 7 bases from V and 8 from J, leaving 18 bases between them. Germline assignment: CDR1 SGHNT and CDR2 YENEEA. This CDR3 contains 15 residues. The CDR3 reads CASTDGWSVDSPLHF. The CDR3 DNA reads TGTGCCAGCACCGATGGATGGAGCGTAGATTCACCCCTCCACTTT.

This clonotype has more than one count but fewer than ten. The chain carries TRBV6-2 or TRBV6-3 and TRBJ2-1, with D perhaps given as TRBD1 or TRBD2 (6 bases each). There are 23 residues in the CDR3. V was pared by 4 bases and J by 1 base, with 35 bases between. Germline V gives CDR1 MNHEY, CDR2 SVGEGT. This CDR3 reads CASSSNAILGHRGLEGSYNEQFF. The CDR3, as DNA: TGTGCCAGCAGTTCAAACGCGATTCTGGGACATCGCGGACTGGAGGGTTCCTACAATGAGCAGTTCTTC.

This clonotype has just a few counts. CDR3 nucleotides: TGCAGTGCTAGGGAGACTAGTCGAAGTTACGAGCAGTACTTC. Protein product: CSARETSRSYEQYF. This chain uses TRBV20-1 with TRBJ2-7, with D possibly TRBD2 on 6 matching bases. There are 14 residues in the CDR3. CDR1 and CDR2 (germline): DFQATT, SNEGSKA (reference sequence). Trimming removed 3 bases from V and 4 bases from J, with 16 bases in between.

J is TRBJ2-5 and V is TRBV27, with a weak D call TRBD1 (6 bases). CDR1 and CDR2 from the germline V gene are MNHEY and SMNVEV (reference sequence). The CDR3 is 15 amino acids. V shed 5 bases and J shed 1 base, with 14 bases lying between them. CDR3 DNA: TGTGCCAGCAGTCTTGGGGGCCGGGCCCAAGAGACCCAGTACTTC. Translated, it gives CASSLGGRAQETQYF.

The genes are TRBV6-2 or TRBV6-3 and TRBJ2-7, with D maybe TRBD1 (5 bases). CDR1 is MNHEY and CDR2 is SVGEGT in the germline V gene. The V end was cut by 4 bases, the J end by 0 bases, with 16 bases between. This CDR3 is built from 16 residues. CDR3: CASSSNPRQTSYEQYF. The CDR3 DNA reads TGTGCCAGCAGTTCCAACCCCCGACAGACCTCCTACGAGCAGTACTTC.

Only a few counts were recorded for this clonotype. The chain uses TRBV3-1 and TRBJ1-1; weak D call: TRBD1 (5 bases). Germline-derived CDR1 and CDR2 are LGHDT and YNNKEL (reference sequence). The CDR3 totals 15 residues. V gave up 0 bases and J gave up 3 bases, with 11 bases separating them. CDR3 amino acids: CASSQEGVGHTEAFF. The CDR3 DNA reads as TGTGCCAGCAGCCAAGAGGGGGTTGGGCACACTGAAGCTTTCTTT.

This clonotype was detected only once. The chain couples TRBV12-3 or TRBV12-4 to TRBJ2-7; TRBD1 is a possible D gene (5 bases). With 5 bases removed from V and 2 bases from J, the gap between germline ends came to 22 bases. The CDR3 is made up of 17 amino acids. CDR3 residues: CASSLYSRTPLPYEQYF. The CDR3 DNA is TGTGCCAGCAGTCTATACTCCCGGACACCCCTACCCTACGAGCAGTACTTC.

The V gene is TRBV20-1, the J gene TRBJ2-5; weak D call: TRBD2 (5 bases). Germline loops: CDR1 DFQATT, CDR2 SNEGSKA (reference sequence). V dropped 6 bases and J dropped 4 bases, with 15 bases sitting between them. The CDR3 consists of 13 residues. The CDR3 DNA reads TGCAGTGCACTCGACGGGGAGAGAGAGACCCAGTACTTC. It codes for CSALDGERETQYF.